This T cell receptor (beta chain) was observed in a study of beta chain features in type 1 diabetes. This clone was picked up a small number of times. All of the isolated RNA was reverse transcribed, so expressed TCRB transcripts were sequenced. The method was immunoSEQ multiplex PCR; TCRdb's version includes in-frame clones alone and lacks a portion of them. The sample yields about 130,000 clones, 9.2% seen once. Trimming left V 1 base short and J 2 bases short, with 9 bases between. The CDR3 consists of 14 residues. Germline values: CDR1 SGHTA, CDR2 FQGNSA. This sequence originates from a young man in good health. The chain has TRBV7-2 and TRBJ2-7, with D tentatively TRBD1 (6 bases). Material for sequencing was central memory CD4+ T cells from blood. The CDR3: CASSLVQGTYEQYF. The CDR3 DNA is TGTGCCAGCAGCTTAGTACAGGGAACCTACGAGCAGTACTTC.